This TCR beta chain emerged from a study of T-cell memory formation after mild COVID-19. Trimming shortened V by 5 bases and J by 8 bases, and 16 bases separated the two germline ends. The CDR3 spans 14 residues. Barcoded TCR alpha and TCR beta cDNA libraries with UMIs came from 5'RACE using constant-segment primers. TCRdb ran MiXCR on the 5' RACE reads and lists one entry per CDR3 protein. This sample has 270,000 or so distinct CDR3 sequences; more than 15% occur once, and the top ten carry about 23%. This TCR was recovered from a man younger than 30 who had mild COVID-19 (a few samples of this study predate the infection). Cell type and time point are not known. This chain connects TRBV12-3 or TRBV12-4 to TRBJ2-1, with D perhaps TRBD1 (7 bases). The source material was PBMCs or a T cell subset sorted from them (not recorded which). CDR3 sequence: CASSDQGGKDEQFF. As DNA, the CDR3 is TGTGCCAGCAGTGACCAGGGGGGTAAGGATGAGCAGTTCTTC.